A single sample is the source of the 31 T cell receptor beta chains below, sequenced in a study of response to subunit inactivated influenza vaccine. TCRdb analysed the RT-PCR reads with MiXCR anew, one entry per CDR3 protein. The repertoire holds 610,000 or so distinct CDR3 sequences, about 15% seen once, with around 10% in the top ten. Here the sequenced sample was PBMCs from blood, taken roughly 13 days after vaccination. These TCRs come from a man aged 50-59 years who received an inactivated influenza vaccine.

This chain joins TRBV12-3 or TRBV12-4 and TRBJ2-1; 10 bases are shared with TRBD1. The CDR3 contains 17 residues. J lost 13 bases, V lost 1 base, and 16 bases had no gene match. The CDR3 nucleotides read TGTGCCAGCAGTTTAGATATCGGGGGACAGGGGTGGAGGGATCAGTTCTTC. Amino acids: CASSLDIGGQGWRDQFF.

The chain uses TRBV7-2 and TRBJ2-1; 11 bases map to TRBD2. The CDR3 is 15 residues long. V trimming: 8 bases; J trimming: 9 bases; junction bases outside the gene matches: 12. Germline V gene lookup returns CDR1 SGHTA and CDR2 FQGNSA. The chain's CDR3 is CASVTSGRMGGEQFF. CDR3 in DNA: TGTGCCAGCGTCACTAGCGGGAGAATGGGGGGTGAGCAGTTCTTC.

This clonotype appeared many times. The chain is built from TRBV12-3 or TRBV12-4 and TRBJ2-1; D is perhaps TRBD2 (6 bases). The CDR3 runs to 13 residues. Trimming cost V 6 bases and J 6 bases, with 12 bases left between them. The CDR3 region has the DNA TGTGCCAGCAGGCCCGGGGGTCTCAATGAGCAGTTCTTC. This gives the protein CASRPGGLNEQFF.

The genes are TRBV7-2 and TRBJ2-2, with D perhaps matching TRBD1 (6 bases). This CDR3 comprises 15 residues. Trimming stripped 5 bases from V and 4 bases from J, with 14 bases between. Germline CDR1 SGHTA, CDR2 FQGNSA. In DNA form, the CDR3 reads TGTGCCAGCAGCAAACTACAGGGTAGCACCGGGGAGCTGTTTTTT. This gives the protein CASSKLQGSTGELFF.

There are many counts of this clonotype. The rearrangement uses TRBV12-3 or TRBV12-4 and TRBJ1-3; D remains ambiguous. V was cut by 6 bases and J by 2 bases, with 8 bases left in between. There are 13 residues in the CDR3. The CDR3 is CASRPRTGNTIYF. The DNA for the CDR3 is TGTGCCAGCAGACCCAGAACTGGAAACACCATATATTTT.

This clonotype showed up many times. This chain links TRBV28 with TRBJ2-2; D not resolved. In germline, CDR1 is MDHEN, CDR2 SYDVKM. The CDR3 covers 14 residues. V dropped 3 bases and J dropped 3 bases, with 8 bases sitting between them. The CDR3 DNA sequence: TGTGCCAGCAGTTTGGGCACTCACACCGGGGAGCTGTTTTTT. Its translation is CASSLGTHTGELFF.

This clonotype has more than one count but fewer than ten. The chain has TRBV28 and TRBJ2-4; TRBD2 might be the D (6 bases). Deletions cut 6 bases from V and 0 bases from J, with 18 bases between. This CDR3 comprises 17 residues. The germline gives CDR1 MDHEN, CDR2 SYDVKM. The CDR3: CASSLTGLALAKNIQYF. The CDR3 DNA follows: TGTGCCAGCAGCCTAACCGGGCTAGCGCTAGCCAAAAACATTCAGTACTTC. The variable domain in full, completed from reference TRBV28 and TRBJ2-4, reads DVKVTQSSRYLVKRTGEKVFLECVQDMDHENMFWYRQDPGLGLRLIYFSYDVKMKEKGDIPEGYSVSREKKERFSLILESASTNQTSMYLCASSLTGLALAKNIQYFGAGTRLSVL.

This clonotype turned up a few times. J is TRBJ1-1 and V is TRBV6-2 or TRBV6-3; tentative D call: TRBD1 (5 bases). Trimming took 5 bases from V and 13 from J, leaving 17 bases between them. The CDR3 runs to 12 residues. Germline CDR1 is MNHEY and CDR2 is SVGEGT. Here the CDR3 DNA reads TGTGCCAGCAGTACCCTTCGGGGGAGGTTTTTCTTT. It specifies CASSTLRGRFFF.

A few counts support this clonotype. The CDR3 DNA follows: TGTGCCAGTGGCCTAGCGGGAGGTCGATACGAGCAGTACTTC. Translated: CASGLAGGRYEQYF. The chain combines TRBV12-3 or TRBV12-4 with TRBJ2-7; 11 bases map to TRBD2. V dropped 9 bases and J dropped 4; count of bases not matched to a gene: 8. The CDR3 length is 14 residues.

This chain uses TRBV21-1 with TRBJ2-4. TRBV21-1 is a pseudogene. The CDR3 covers 16 residues. The CDR3 region is CASSKTTDLAKNIQYF. The DNA for the CDR3 is TGTGCCAGCAGCAAAACCACAGATCTAGCCAAAAACATTCAGTACTTC.

This clonotype was counted only a few times. V usage is TRBV6-1 and J usage is TRBJ2-7; the D is unclear. V gave up 6 bases and J gave up 2 bases, with 17 bases separating them. This CDR3 comprises 15 residues. Germline V gene sequence: CDR1 MNHNS, CDR2 SASEGT. The chain's CDR3 is CASSPRSTLPYEQYF. The CDR3, as DNA: TGTGCCAGCAGCCCGAGGTCTACCCTGCCCTACGAGCAGTACTTC.

This clonotype was seen ten or more times. V is TRBV7-9 and J is TRBJ2-3; 10 positions match TRBD2. Per germline, CDR1 SEHNR and CDR2 FQNEAQ (reference sequence). Losses at the gene ends were 5 bases for V and 4 bases for J; bases not matched to a gene: 12. The CDR3 runs to 17 residues. CDR3 loop: CASSPRGKRGGPDTQYF. CDR3 in DNA: TGTGCCAGCAGCCCCAGAGGGAAGCGGGGGGGACCAGATACGCAGTATTTT. The full variable domain, in which reference TRBV7-9 and TRBJ2-3 provide the parts outside the CDR3, is DTGVSQNPRHKITKRGQNVTFRCDPISEHNRLYWYRQTLGQGPEFLTYFQNEAQLEKSRLLSDRFSAERPKGSFSTLEIQRTEQGDSAMYLCASSPRGKRGGPDTQYFGPGTRLTVL.

This clonotype was recorded at least ten times. V is TRBV7-6 and J is TRBJ1-6; D gene unclear. V gave up 0 bases and J gave up 6 bases, with 3 bases separating them. CDR1 SGHVS and CDR2 FNYEAQ come from the germline V gene. The CDR3 is made up of 13 amino acids. The CDR3 coding sequence is TGTGCCAGCAGCTTAGCCTTTAATTCACCCCTCCACTTT. Amino acid sequence: CASSLAFNSPLHF.

The V and J genes are TRBV4-2 and TRBJ1-4; 10 nucleotides match TRBD1. The V gene's germline CDR1 is LGHNA and CDR2 YNFKEQ. The CDR3 covers 16 residues. After removal of 2 bases from V and 8 bases from J, the junction contained 8 bases not matched to a gene. The CDR3 sequence: CASSQQTGTGAEKLFF. The CDR3 bases are TGTGCCAGCAGCCAACAAACCGGGACAGGGGCCGAAAAACTGTTTTTT.

This clonotype appeared a few times. This chain connects TRBV4-1 to TRBJ2-1, with 10 bases identical to TRBD2. CDR3 length equals 17 residues. Germline V lookup: CDR1 MGHRA, CDR2 YSYEKL. After removal of 0 bases from V and 8 bases from J, the junction contained 10 bases not matched to a gene. DNA for the CDR3: TGCGCCAGCAGCCAAGAAATCAGCGGGAGGGCCCTAGATGAGCAGTTCTTC. Translation: CASSQEISGRALDEQFF.

A few counts support this clonotype. The chain uses TRBV29-1 and TRBJ2-7, with D perhaps assigned TRBD1 or TRBD2 (5 bases each). V gave up 7 bases and J gave up 6 bases, with 13 bases separating them. CDR3 length: 11 amino acids. Germline V gene lookup returns CDR1 SQVTM and CDR2 ANQGSEA. In DNA, the CDR3 is TGCAGCGCCCTACTAGGGGCCGAGCAGTACTTC. Protein: CSALLGAEQYF.

This clonotype was seen just once. V and J are TRBV5-1 and TRBJ2-6; TRBD1 matches at 9 bases. This CDR3 has 18 residues. V shed 0 bases and J 2 bases; nucleotides not matched to a gene: 6. Germline V gene sequence: CDR1 SGHRS, CDR2 YFSETQ. CDR3 in DNA: TGCGCCAGCAGCTTGGGAGGGACAGGGTCCCCTGGGGCCAACGTCCTGACTTTC. It yields the protein CASSLGGTGSPGANVLTF.

This clonotype was found a few times. The chain employs TRBV7-2 and TRBJ2-3; 8 bases are shared with TRBD2. CDR1 and CDR2 from the germline V gene are SGHTA and FQGNSA. The CDR3 has 16 residues. J gave up 6 bases and V 0 bases, and 8 bases lay outside the gene matches. The CDR3 protein is CASSLAGTSDMDTQYF. The CDR3 DNA reads as TGTGCCAGCAGCTTAGCCGGGACTAGTGATATGGATACGCAGTATTTT.

The sample holds one count of this clonotype. The CDR3, as DNA: TGTGCCAGCAGCGTGAGACCGGGGACTTCCTACGAGCAGTACTTC. Translation gives CASSVRPGTSYEQYF. The V call is TRBV9, the J call TRBJ2-7; a possible D gene is TRBD2 (6 bases). The CDR3 contains 15 residues. Trimming took 2 bases from V and 1 from J, leaving 13 bases between them. Germline CDR1 SGDLS, CDR2 YYNGEE.

This clonotype was seen only a few times. This rearrangement joins TRBV4-3 to TRBJ2-7, with a weak D call TRBD2 (5 bases). V lost 4 bases, J lost 6 bases, and 10 bases lay in between. Germline V gene sequence: CDR1 LGHNA, CDR2 YSLEER. This CDR3 has 12 residues. The CDR3 protein is CASSPRVSEQYF. The CDR3 DNA is TGCGCCAGCAGCCCGCGGGTTTCCGAGCAGTACTTC.

This clonotype was counted only a few times. V usage is TRBV20-1 and J usage is TRBJ1-3; D not resolved. The CDR3 consists of 14 residues. With 4 bases removed from V and 0 bases from J, the gap between germline ends came to 10 bases. Germline lookup yields CDR1 DFQATT and CDR2 SNEGSKA (reference sequence). In nucleotides, the CDR3 is TGCAGTGCTAATGGACGGTTCTCTGGAAACACCATATATTTT. Amino acid sequence: CSANGRFSGNTIYF.

This clonotype was seen a handful of times. This chain links TRBV7-2 with TRBJ1-5, with a tentative D call TRBD1 (6 bases). Trimming stripped 2 bases from V and 3 bases from J, with 11 bases between. The CDR3 contains 15 residues. Germline values: CDR1 SGHTA, CDR2 FQGNSA. This CDR3 is CASSLNRDPNQPQHF. The DNA of the CDR3 is TGTGCCAGCAGCTTAAACAGGGACCCCAATCAGCCCCAGCATTTT. The variable domain in full, completed from reference TRBV7-2 and TRBJ1-5, reads GAGVSQSPSNKVTEKGKDVELRCDPISGHTALYWYRQSLGQGLEFLIYFQGNSAPDKSGLPSDRFSAERTGGSVSTLTIQRTQQEDSAVYLCASSLNRDPNQPQHFGDGTRLSIL.

The rearrangement uses TRBV11-2 and TRBJ2-4, with 7 bases matching TRBD1. The CDR3 is 19 amino acids. Per the germline V gene, CDR1 is SGHAT and CDR2 is FQNNGV. Germline trimming cut 2 bases from V and 0 bases from J; bases unmatched to any gene: 13. The DNA for the CDR3 is TGTGCCAGCAGCTTAACCCCCTATAGGGACAGACTAGCCAAAAACATTCAGTACTTC. This gives the protein CASSLTPYRDRLAKNIQYF.

The chain carries TRBV20-1 and TRBJ2-4, with 9 nucleotides matching TRBD2. After removal of 0 bases from V and 4 bases from J, the junction contained 7 bases not matched to a gene. Germline V CDR1 and CDR2: DFQATT, SNEGSKA (reference sequence). This CDR3 comprises 16 residues. Here the CDR3 reads CSARDPRLAGKNIQYF. CDR3 DNA: TGCAGTGCTAGAGACCCCCGTCTAGCGGGAAAAAACATTCAGTACTTC.

The chain links TRBV4-1 to TRBJ1-2; 8 nucleotides agree with TRBD1. V dropped 7 bases and J dropped 2; count of bases not matched to a gene: 18. The CDR3 spans 18 residues. Germline loops: CDR1 MGHRA, CDR2 YSYEKL. CDR3 loop: CASTTGAGGSLLNYGYTF. The CDR3, as DNA: TGCGCCAGCACCACCGGGGCAGGGGGCTCCCTGTTAAACTATGGCTACACCTTC.

This clonotype came up a few times. V usage is TRBV15 and J usage is TRBJ1-2; D is perhaps TRBD1 (5 bases). The germline V gene has CDR1 LNHNV and CDR2 YYDKDF (reference sequence). Trimming shortened V by 5 bases and J by 2 bases, and 15 bases separated the two germline ends. The CDR3 is made up of 15 amino acids. CDR3 sequence (DNA): TGTGCCACCAGCGTCCCGGGACCCCAAAACTATGGCTACACCTTC. Its protein is CATSVPGPQNYGYTF.

This clonotype was seen more than once but under ten times. The genes are TRBV24-1 and TRBJ2-1; D uncertain. The CDR3 length is 11 residues. Deletions cut 3 bases from V and 8 bases from J, with 4 bases between. Germline V gene sequence: CDR1 KGHDR, CDR2 SFDVKD. CDR3 nucleotides: TGTGCCACCAGTGATGTCGATGAGCAGTTCTTC. Amino acid sequence: CATSDVDEQFF.

This clonotype turned up a few times. The J gene is TRBJ2-3, the V gene TRBV12-3 or TRBV12-4, with TRBD2 identical over 11 bases. The ends lost 7 bases at V and 6 bases at J; junction bases unmatched: 9. CDR3 size: 15 residues. This CDR3 reads CASKLAGVGFDTQYF. CDR3 sequence (DNA): TGTGCCAGCAAACTAGCGGGAGTCGGATTTGATACGCAGTATTTT.

This clonotype has just a few counts. V is TRBV10-3 and J is TRBJ2-2; 7 positions match TRBD2. Trimming cost V 6 bases and J 0 bases; bases outside gene matches: 1. Per the germline V gene, CDR1 is ENHRY and CDR2 is SYGVKD. CDR3 length equals 14 residues. CDR3 nucleotide sequence: TGTGCCATCAGGGGGGGGACGAACACCGGGGAGCTGTTTTTT. Translating gives CAIRGGTNTGELFF.

This clonotype was counted a few times. The J gene is TRBJ2-5, the V gene TRBV14, with D tentatively TRBD1 or TRBD2 (5 bases each). The ends were cut back, 1 base at V and 6 bases at J, with 18 bases in the middle. CDR1 and CDR2 from the germline V gene are SGHDN and FVKESK. The CDR3 runs to 16 residues. The CDR3 nucleotides are TGTGCCAGCAGCCAAGTTAGCTCCGGGGCCGGGAAGACCCAGTACTTC. It translates to CASSQVSSGAGKTQYF.

This clonotype was picked up a small number of times. The J gene is TRBJ2-4, the V gene TRBV14, with TRBD2 matching 11 bases. Germline-derived CDR1 and CDR2 are SGHDN and FVKESK. After removal of 4 bases from V and 0 bases from J, the junction contained 2 bases not matched to a gene. The CDR3 length is 16 residues. CDR3 DNA sequence: TGTGCCAGCAGCCGGACTAGCGGGTTAGCCAAAAACATTCAGTACTTC. This encodes CASSRTSGLAKNIQYF.